This TCR beta chain was observed in a study of T-cell reconstitution after alpha-beta-depleted transplantation in children. It was with unique molecular identifiers that the TCRbeta library was prepared. TCRdb passed the PCR reads through MiXCR, listing each CDR3 protein once. This sample has roughly 66,000 distinct CDR3 sequences, with 4.9% found just once. Of note for this clonotype: Its antigen is still unknown.

Study outcomes and limitations: Several hundred expanded graft clones reportedly gave rise to the alpha-beta T cells present about two months after transplant. A year had passed since transplant, and T-cell counts and diversity by then came mostly from newly produced T cells. The origin of high day-60 TCRbeta diversity in some patients lay in surviving recipient T cells and thymic progenitors.

The input for sequencing was PBMCs, mostly from graft donor cells, taken 180 days after TCRalphabeta/CD19-depleted stem cell transplant. The receptor was isolated from a boy under three years old who had a stem cell transplant for acute myeloid leukemia, so the T cells may come from the graft donor.

CDR3 in amino acids: CASRNGQRAFF. CDR3 coding DNA: TGTGCCAGCAGAAATGGACAGAGGGCTTTCTTT. The chain combines TRBV7-2 with TRBJ1-1, with D possibly being TRBD1 (6 bases). CDR1 and CDR2 (germline): SGHTA, FQGNSA. The ends were cut back, 6 bases at V and 11 bases at J, with 13 bases in the middle. The CDR3 covers 11 residues. Supplemented by reference TRBV7-2 and TRBJ1-1, the full variable domain reads GAGVSQSPSNKVTEKGKDVELRCDPISGHTALYWYRQSLGQGLEFLIYFQGNSAPDKSGLPSDRFSAERTGGSVSTLTIQRTQQEDSAVYLCASRNGQRAFFGQGTRLTVV.